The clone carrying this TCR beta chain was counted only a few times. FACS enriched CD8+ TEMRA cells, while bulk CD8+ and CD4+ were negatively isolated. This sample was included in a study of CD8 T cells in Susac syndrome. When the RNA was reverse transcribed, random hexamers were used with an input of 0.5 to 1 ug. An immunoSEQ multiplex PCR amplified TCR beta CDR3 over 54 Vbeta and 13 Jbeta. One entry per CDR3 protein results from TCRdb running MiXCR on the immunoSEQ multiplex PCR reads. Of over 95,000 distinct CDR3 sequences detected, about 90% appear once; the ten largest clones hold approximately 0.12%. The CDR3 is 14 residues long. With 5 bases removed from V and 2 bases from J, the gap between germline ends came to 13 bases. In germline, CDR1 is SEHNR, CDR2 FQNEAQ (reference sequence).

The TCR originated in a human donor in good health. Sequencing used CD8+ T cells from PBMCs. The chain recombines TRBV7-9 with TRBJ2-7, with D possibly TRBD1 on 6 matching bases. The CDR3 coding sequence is TGTGCCAGCAGCCCCCAGGGGAACCCCTACGAGCAGTACTTC. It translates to CASSPQGNPYEQYF.